The 13 T cell receptor beta chains below come from one sample, sequenced in a study of cytomegalovirus exposure and HLA in healthy donors. The assay was immunoSEQ multiplex PCR, and TCRdb's table has in-frame clones only and misses some. The sample carries some 98,000 clones, approximately 84% recorded once. Sequencing was performed on PBMCs. The receptors derive from a man younger than 30 in good health and CMV-seropositive.

This rearrangement joins TRBV9 to TRBJ2-1; 12 bases match TRBD1. Germline trimming cut 3 bases from V and 7 bases from J; bases unmatched to any gene: 5. The V gene's germline CDR1 is SGDLS and CDR2 YYNGEE. CDR3 length equals 15 residues. This CDR3 reads CASSGGTGGGNEQFF. In nucleotides, the CDR3 is TGTGCCAGCAGCGGCGGGACAGGGGGCGGGAATGAGCAGTTCTTC.

The chain employs TRBV5-1 and TRBJ1-4; weak D call: TRBD1 (5 bases). The CDR3 has 14 residues. Germline assignment: CDR1 SGHRS and CDR2 YFSETQ. With 4 bases removed from V and 8 bases from J, the gap between germline ends came to 15 bases. CDR3 amino acids: CASSLGRGREKLFF. CDR3 nucleotides: TGCGCCAGCAGCCTTGGGAGGGGCCGAGAAAAACTGTTTTTT.

The chain uses TRBV19 and TRBJ1-6, with D possibly TRBD1 on 5 matching bases. V lost 9 bases and J 7 bases, leaving 13 bases between the germline ends. Germline CDR1 reads LNHDA; CDR2 reads SQIVND (reference sequence). CDR3 size: 13 residues. The CDR3, as DNA: TGTGCCAGCGGGGGACGGCAAAATTCACCCCTCCACTTT. It translates to CASGGRQNSPLHF.

V is TRBV28 and J is TRBJ2-3, with TRBD2 matching 9 bases. The CDR3 consists of 13 residues. The J segment lost 4 bases and the V segment lost 11 bases, leaving 7 bases of the junction unmatched. The germline V gene has CDR1 MDHEN and CDR2 SYDVKM. The CDR3 nucleotides read TGTGCCGTGACTAGCGGAAGGGCAGATACGCAGTATTTT. Translating it yields CAVTSGRADTQYF.

The table lists this clone with a few counts. Sequence at one end of the junction differs from germline and may be a read error. The chain links TRBV7-6 to TRBJ2-7; the match to TRBD2 covers 12 bases. CDR3 size: 14 residues. CDR1 and CDR2 (germline): SGHVS, FNYEAQ. The CDR3 DNA reads TGTGCCAGCAGCGTAGCTAGCGGGGGGGCAGGGCAGTACTTC. Amino acid sequence: CASSVASGGAGQYF.

This clone was detected only once. The gene calls are TRBV29-1 and TRBJ1-4, with 8 nucleotides matching TRBD1. The germline V gene encodes CDR1 SQVTM and CDR2 ANQGSEA. Trimming cost V 5 bases and J 5 bases; bases outside gene matches: 10. The length of the CDR3 is 15 residues. CDR3 region: CSVTISGTGNEKLFF. The DNA for the CDR3 is TGCAGCGTTACTATCTCCGGGACAGGCAATGAAAAACTGTTTTTT. Looking up the rest from reference TRBV29-1 and TRBJ1-4 gives the full variable domain: SAVISQKPSRDICQRGTSLTIQCQVDSQVTMMFWYRQQPGQSLTLIATANQGSEATYESGFVIDKFPISRPNLTFSTLTVSNMSPEDSSIYLCSVTISGTGNEKLFFGSGTQLSVL.

The rearrangement uses TRBV4-3 and TRBJ2-2; 11 bases agree with TRBD2. The CDR3 is made up of 18 amino acids. Germline trimming cut 1 base from V and 4 bases from J; bases unmatched to any gene: 8. Germline values: CDR1 LGHNA, CDR2 YSLEER. CDR3 in amino acids: CASSQVWGTSGTTGELFF. In nucleotides, the CDR3 is TGCGCCAGCAGCCAAGTTTGGGGGACTAGCGGAACCACCGGGGAGCTGTTTTTT.

CDR3 protein: CASSIGWLARHNEQFF. The CDR3 DNA follows: TGTGCCAGTAGTATAGGTTGGCTAGCGAGGCACAATGAGCAGTTCTTC. This chain links TRBV19 with TRBJ2-1; D may be TRBD2 (6 bases). The CDR3 is 16 residues long. V lost 1 base, J lost 5 bases, and 15 bases lay in between. The germline CDR1 and CDR2 sequences are LNHDA and SQIVND (reference sequence).

The genes are TRBV7-2 and TRBJ2-2, with 12 bases lining up with TRBD2. Germline trimming cut 4 bases from V and 4 bases from J; bases unmatched to any gene: 4. This CDR3 has 16 residues. Germline V gene sequence: CDR1 SGHTA, CDR2 FQGNSA. The CDR3 DNA sequence: TGTGCCAGCAGCTCCTCTAGCGGGGGGGTCACCGGGGAGCTGTTTTTT. Amino acids: CASSSSSGGVTGELFF.

The gene calls are TRBV5-6 and TRBJ1-2; 7 bases are a match to TRBD1. The germline gives CDR1 SGHDT, CDR2 YYEEEE. The CDR3 is 14 amino acids. With V trimmed by 2 bases and J by 6 bases, 7 bases remained unmatched. CDR3 residues: CASSFPRGTDGYTF. The CDR3 region has the DNA TGTGCCAGCAGCTTCCCCAGGGGGACAGATGGCTACACCTTC.

The rearrangement joins TRBV7-9 to TRBJ2-1; 12 nucleotides match TRBD1. This CDR3 spans 16 amino acids. J gave up 8 bases and V 1 base, and 6 bases lay outside the gene matches. CDR1 SEHNR and CDR2 FQNEAQ come from the germline V gene (reference sequence). CDR3 bases: TGTGCCAGCAGCTTAGAGGGACAGGGGGCGTACGATGAGCAGTTCTTC. Translated: CASSLEGQGAYDEQFF.

This clone has a single count. The chain carries TRBV27 and TRBJ2-1; 9 bases are a match to TRBD1. The CDR3 has 15 residues. CDR1 is MNHEY, CDR2 SMNVEV, per germline (reference sequence). The trim removed 3 bases at V and 5 bases at J, leaving 5 bases unmatched. For the CDR3, the DNA is TGTGCCAGCAGTTTGTCGGGACAGGGCCACAATGAGCAGTTCTTC. It yields the protein CASSLSGQGHNEQFF.

The chain couples TRBV6-5 to TRBJ1-6, with a weak D call TRBD1 (6 bases). Germline assignment: CDR1 MNHEY and CDR2 SVGAGI. This CDR3 region has 15 residues. V dropped 3 bases and J dropped 13 bases, with 19 bases sitting between them. The CDR3 DNA reads TGTGCCAGCAGTTATGGACAGACAAGGGAATATCCCCTCCACTTT. It specifies CASSYGQTREYPLHF.